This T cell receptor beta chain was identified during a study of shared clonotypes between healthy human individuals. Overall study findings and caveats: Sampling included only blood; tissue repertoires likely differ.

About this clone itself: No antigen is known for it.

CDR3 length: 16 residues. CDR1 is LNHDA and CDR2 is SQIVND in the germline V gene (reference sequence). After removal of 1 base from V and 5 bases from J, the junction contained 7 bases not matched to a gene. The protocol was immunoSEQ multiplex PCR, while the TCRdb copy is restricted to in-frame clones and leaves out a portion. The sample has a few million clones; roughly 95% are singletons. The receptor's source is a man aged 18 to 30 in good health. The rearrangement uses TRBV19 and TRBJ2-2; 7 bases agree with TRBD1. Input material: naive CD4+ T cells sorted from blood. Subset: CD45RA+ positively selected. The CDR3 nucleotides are TGTGCCAGTAGTATAGTGACAGGGCTTACTACCGGGGAGCTGTTTTTT. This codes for CASSIVTGLTTGELFF.